Each of the 17 T cell receptor beta chains below was sequenced from the same sample in a study of blood T cell repertoires in COVID-19. Some clones are missing from TCRdb's copy, which holds only in-frame ones; the method was immunoSEQ multiplex PCR. This table holds 250,000 to 350,000 clones, almost 90% found once. Input material: PBMCs or T cells enriched from blood (not recorded which). The receptors shown here come from a woman aged 18-29 years with acute COVID-19.

This clone was recorded only once. Distinct nucleotide sequences in the sample also encode this CDR3. The chain uses TRBV29-1 and TRBJ1-1, with TRBD1 matching over 7 bases. The CDR3 length is 13 residues. CDR1 and CDR2 (germline): SQVTM, ANQGSEA. With V trimmed by 7 bases and J by 0 bases, 5 bases remained unmatched. The CDR3 loop reads CSALGQLNTEAFF. For the CDR3, the DNA is TGCAGCGCTCTGGGACAGCTGAACACTGAAGCTTTCTTT.

This chain uses TRBV10-2 with TRBJ2-7; the D gene is possibly TRBD1 (6 bases). V was pared by 6 bases and J by 0 bases, with 12 bases between. The CDR3 length is 14 residues. Germline V gives CDR1 WSHSY, CDR2 SAAADI. CDR3 bases: TGCGCCAGCAGGAGGGGGAACCCCTCCTACGAGCAGTACTTC. It is translated as CASRRGNPSYEQYF.

V and J are TRBV28 and TRBJ2-1; TRBD2 matches 15 bases. Germline V gene lookup returns CDR1 MDHEN and CDR2 SYDVKM. The CDR3 contains 16 residues. Trimming at V came to 5 bases and at J to 9 bases, leaving 8 bases not matched to a gene. The CDR3 DNA follows: TGTGCCAGCAGTAACTGGACTAGCGGGAGGGCCACTGAGCAGTTCTTC. It yields the protein CASSNWTSGRATEQFF.

The chain employs TRBV7-9 and TRBJ2-7, with D possibly TRBD2 on 6 matching bases. The germline V gene has CDR1 SEHNR and CDR2 FQNEAQ (reference sequence). The CDR3 runs 15 residues. Between the trimmed V and J ends, which lost 1 base and 0 bases, there was a span of 10 bases. In nucleotides, the CDR3 is TGTGCCAGCAGCTTAGGGGGGGAAAGCTCCTACGAGCAGTACTTC. The encoded protein is CASSLGGESSYEQYF.

Notes on this clone: Additional DNA sequences in this sample encode the identical CDR3. The chain couples TRBV19 to TRBJ1-2, with TRBD1 matching over 10 bases. The trim removed 3 bases at V and 5 bases at J, leaving 6 bases unmatched. The CDR3 length is 15 residues. Germline-derived CDR1 and CDR2 are LNHDA and SQIVND (reference sequence). CDR3 loop: CASSIDRGQGYGYTF. CDR3 nucleotide sequence: TGTGCCAGTAGTATCGACAGGGGGCAAGGTTATGGCTACACCTTC.

The chain is built from TRBV27 and TRBJ1-1; D not resolved. Trimming pared 7 bases from V and 1 base from J, leaving 13 bases between. Germline V gene sequence: CDR1 MNHEY, CDR2 SMNVEV (reference sequence). This CDR3 has 14 amino acids. The CDR3 reads CASTPRVGNTEAFF. The CDR3 DNA sequence: TGTGCCAGCACCCCTCGAGTTGGGAACACTGAAGCTTTCTTT.

CDR3 coding DNA: TGCGCCAGCAGCCAAGGAGTAGCCACCGGGGAGCTGTTTTTT. It yields the protein CASSQGVATGELFF. The chain employs TRBV4-1 and TRBJ2-2; D gene ambiguous. V was cut by 1 base and J by 4 bases, with 7 bases left in between. The CDR3 runs to 14 residues. Germline values: CDR1 MGHRA, CDR2 YSYEKL.

J is TRBJ2-5 and V is TRBV7-9; 7 bases agree with TRBD1. The V and J ends lost 2 bases and 6 bases, in that order; junction bases with no gene match: 15. Per germline, CDR1 SEHNR and CDR2 FQNEAQ (reference sequence). The CDR3 loop spans 17 amino acids. The CDR3, as DNA: TGTGCCAGCAGCTTACCGCCCAGGCGACAGGGCACTCAGACCCAGTACTTC. This sequence encodes CASSLPPRRQGTQTQYF.

The chain combines TRBV3-1 (or the pseudogene TRBV3-2) with TRBJ2-1, with 9 bases that match TRBD2. CDR3 length: 15 residues. With V trimmed by 0 bases and J by 7 bases, 4 bases remained unmatched. The V gene's germline CDR1 is LGHDT and CDR2 YNNKEL (reference sequence). This CDR3 reads CASSQDGTSLNEQFF. The DNA of the CDR3 is TGTGCCAGCAGCCAAGATGGGACTAGCCTGAATGAGCAGTTCTTC.

J is TRBJ2-7 and V is TRBV5-8; 9 positions agree with TRBD2. Germline CDR1 and CDR2: SGHTS and YDEGEE. CDR3 length: 16 residues. After removal of 0 bases from V and 4 bases from J, the junction contained 8 bases not matched to a gene. CDR3 loop: CASSLVFGLAGYEQYF. The CDR3 coding sequence is TGTGCCAGCAGCTTGGTTTTCGGCCTAGCGGGATACGAGCAGTACTTC. Drawing the rest from reference TRBV5-8 and TRBJ2-7, the complete variable domain is EAGVTQSPTHLIKTRGQQATLRCSPISGHTSVYWYQQALGLGLQFLLWYDEGEERNRGNFPPRFSGRQFPNYSSELNVNALELEDSALYLCASSLVFGLAGYEQYFGPGTRLTVT.

The chain joins TRBV7-2 to TRBJ2-7; weak D call: TRBD2 (5 bases). CDR1 and CDR2 (germline): SGHTA, FQGNSA. Trimming shortened V by 1 base and J by 3 bases, and 13 bases separated the two germline ends. The CDR3 consists of 15 residues. CDR3 sequence reads: CASSLELGVGYEQYF. In DNA form, the CDR3 reads TGTGCCAGCAGCTTAGAGTTGGGAGTGGGCTACGAGCAGTACTTC.

The CDR3 DNA reads as TGTGCCACCAGTGGCGACAGTCAAGAGACCCAGTACTTC. It is translated as CATSGDSQETQYF. The chain has TRBV24-1 and TRBJ2-5; perhaps TRBD1 as D (5 bases). The CDR3 is made up of 13 amino acids. Between the trimmed V and J ends, which lost 5 bases and 2 bases, there was a span of 8 bases. Germline V gene lookup returns CDR1 KGHDR and CDR2 SFDVKD.

This chain uses TRBV6-5 with TRBJ2-3, with 10 positions matching TRBD1. The CDR3 totals 14 residues. The V gene end was trimmed by 6 bases and the J gene end by 5 bases; junction bases not matched to a gene: 5. Germline CDR1 is MNHEY and CDR2 is SVGAGI. The CDR3: CASRRQGAGDTQYF. CDR3 bases: TGTGCCAGCAGGCGACAGGGGGCGGGAGATACGCAGTATTTT.

This clone was picked up many times. The rearrangement uses TRBV5-1 and TRBJ2-3; TRBD2 aligns across 8 bases. Germline V CDR1 and CDR2: SGHRS, YFSETQ. The CDR3 is 14 residues long. Trimming at V came to 4 bases and at J to 6 bases, leaving 7 bases not matched to a gene. For the CDR3, the DNA is TGCGCCAGCAGCCCCGGGACTAGTGGGGATACGCAGTATTTT. This encodes CASSPGTSGDTQYF.

This clone occurred a few times. The gene calls are TRBV28 and TRBJ1-2; unclear D gene. Per germline, CDR1 MDHEN and CDR2 SYDVKM. V shed 4 bases and J shed 0 bases, with 12 bases lying between them. This CDR3 has 15 amino acids. CDR3 in amino acids: CASSSREFSNYGYTF. DNA for the CDR3: TGTGCCAGCAGTTCAAGGGAGTTTTCTAACTATGGCTACACCTTC.

The V and J genes are TRBV12-3 or TRBV12-4 and TRBJ1-6, with a possible D match to TRBD1 (6 bases). This CDR3 comprises 13 residues. V shed 3 bases and J shed 10 bases, with 10 bases lying between them. This CDR3 is CASSFAGESPLHF. The CDR3 DNA sequence: TGTGCCAGCAGTTTCGCAGGGGAGTCACCCCTCCACTTT.

The V and J genes are TRBV7-9 and TRBJ2-3; the D is unclear. V was clipped by 2 bases and J by 2 bases, with 11 bases between them. This CDR3 comprises 15 residues. The germline V gene encodes CDR1 SEHNR and CDR2 FQNEAQ (reference sequence). The CDR3 DNA is TGTGCCAGCAGCTTAATATTCCAGAACACAGATACGCAGTATTTT. Protein sequence: CASSLIFQNTDTQYF.